A single sample gave rise to the 27 T cell receptor beta chains below, sequenced in a study of lymphopenia after photon versus proton radiotherapy. Sequencing was performed with immunoSEQ multiplex PCR; in TCRdb, only in-frame clones are kept and a portion is missing. The table includes roughly 61,000 clones, about nine tenths detected once. Source: peripheral blood, taken from a patient treated with proton-based radiotherapy. Source of these receptors: an older man with esophageal cancer.

V and J are TRBV7-3 and TRBJ1-2; D is ambiguous. Trimming cost V 0 bases and J 8 bases, with 19 bases left between them. Germline values: CDR1 SGHTA, CDR2 FQGTGA. The CDR3 contains 16 residues. CDR3 in DNA: TGTGCCAGCAGCTTAACCCCCCGGGATGGCCGCGAGGGCTACACCTTC. Encoded protein: CASSLTPRDGREGYTF.

The gene calls are TRBV18 and TRBJ1-1; 7 bases map to TRBD1. From germline, CDR1 is KGHSH and CDR2 LQKENI. The junction had 12 bases not matched to a gene; V was cut back by 4 bases and J by 4 bases. This CDR3 has 16 residues. Written as DNA, the CDR3 is TGTGCCAGCTCACTAAGACAGGGCCCAGCGCTCACTGAAGCTTTCTTT. Protein: CASSLRQGPALTEAFF.

The rearrangement links TRBV15 to TRBJ1-6; 9 nucleotides align to TRBD1. The germline V gene encodes CDR1 LNHNV and CDR2 YYDKDF (reference sequence). Losses at the gene ends were 3 bases for V and 7 bases for J; bases not matched to a gene: 4. The CDR3 sequence is 15 residues long. The CDR3 DNA reads TGTGCCACCAGCAGGGGACAGGGAGGCAATTCACCCCTCCACTTT. The encoded protein is CATSRGQGGNSPLHF.

The chain is built from TRBV11-3 and TRBJ1-5; perhaps TRBD1 as D (6 bases). The V gene's germline CDR1 is SGHNT and CDR2 YENEEA. The V end was cut by 1 base, the J end by 7 bases, with 14 bases between. The CDR3 has 15 amino acids. CDR3 amino acids: CASSLASGGGQPQHF. DNA of the CDR3: TGTGCCAGCAGCTTAGCCTCCGGGGGCGGCCAGCCCCAGCATTTT.

The chain couples TRBV6-1 to TRBJ2-3, with D maybe TRBD1 (6 bases). V lost 7 bases to trimming and J lost 5 bases, with 10 bases between them. CDR3 length: 12 residues. Germline CDR1 reads MNHNS; CDR2 reads SASEGT. CDR3 in DNA: TGTGCCAGCACACAGGGCAGAGATACGCAGTATTTT. This sequence encodes CASTQGRDTQYF.

CDR3 bases: TGTGCCAGCAGTTACAGGCCCCTCGGCTATGGCTACACCTTC. This translates into CASSYRPLGYGYTF. The J gene is TRBJ1-2, the V gene TRBV6-5; D is ambiguous. Trimming stripped 2 bases from V and 4 bases from J, with 11 bases between. The germline V gene encodes CDR1 MNHEY and CDR2 SVGAGI. CDR3 length: 14 residues.

CDR3 DNA: TGTGCCAGTAGCCTAAGACAGGGGGTCCATAATTCACCCCTCCACTTT. This encodes CASSLRQGVHNSPLHF. The rearrangement uses TRBV19 and TRBJ1-6, with 9 bases aligning to TRBD1. Germline V gives CDR1 LNHDA, CDR2 SQIVND (reference sequence). Trimming took 6 bases from V and 5 from J; bases not matched to a gene: 8. This CDR3 has 16 amino acids.

This sequence joins TRBV18 and TRBJ2-7, with D maybe TRBD1 (5 bases). Trimming cost V 5 bases and J 3 bases, with 14 bases left between them. The CDR3 runs 14 residues. Germline V gene sequence: CDR1 KGHSH, CDR2 LQKENI. The CDR3 is CASSNRSRSYEQYF. The CDR3 DNA sequence: TGTGCCAGCTCAAACAGGTCCCGAAGCTACGAGCAGTACTTC.

The J gene is TRBJ1-6, the V gene TRBV4-1; D gene uncertain. CDR3 length: 17 amino acids. Germline V CDR1 and CDR2: MGHRA, YSYEKL. Trimming removed 1 base at V and 9 bases at J, with 19 bases between. CDR3 in DNA: TGCGCCAGCAGCCAAGTGAACATGGGTTTCCTAGGTTCACCCCTCCACTTT. This translates into CASSQVNMGFLGSPLHF.

The chain has TRBV18 and TRBJ1-2, with 7 nucleotides matching TRBD1. In germline, CDR1 is KGHSH, CDR2 LQKENI. With 5 bases clipped from V and 4 bases from J, the junction kept 4 bases outside the gene matches. The CDR3 has 13 amino acids. The CDR3 DNA is TGTGCCAGCTCAGCCGACAGGGTCTATGGCTACACCTTC. Protein product: CASSADRVYGYTF.

The rearrangement joins TRBV30 to TRBJ1-4; D is uncertain. Deletions cut 2 bases from V and 13 bases from J, with 14 bases between. Germline CDR1 GTSNPN, CDR2 SVGIG (reference sequence). The CDR3 consists of 12 residues. Here the CDR3 DNA reads TGTGCCTGGAGTCCCCTTCCAGGCCTACTGTTTTTT. It codes for CAWSPLPGLLFF.

This clone was observed at least ten times. The chain couples TRBV4-2 to TRBJ1-2; 7 positions match TRBD1. Trimming took 1 base from V and 5 from J; bases not matched to a gene: 4. In germline, CDR1 is LGHNA, CDR2 YNFKEQ. This CDR3 has 14 amino acids. The DNA of the CDR3 is TGTGCCAGCAGCCAAGTGGACAGGCTATATGGCTACACCTTC. Its protein is CASSQVDRLYGYTF.

The rearrangement uses TRBV5-8 and TRBJ2-7; 8 bases are a match to TRBD1. The CDR3 spans 13 residues. V dropped 6 bases and J dropped 3; count of bases not matched to a gene: 5. Germline CDR1 reads SGHTS; CDR2 reads YDEGEE. In nucleotides, the CDR3 is TGTGCCAGCACCTCAGACAGGGGCTACGAGCAGTACTTC. Translation gives CASTSDRGYEQYF.

The chain couples TRBV7-2 to TRBJ1-2; D unresolved. V gave up 1 base and J gave up 9 bases, with 6 bases separating them. Germline V gene sequence: CDR1 SGHTA, CDR2 FQGNSA. The CDR3 is 11 residues long. Written as DNA, the CDR3 is TGTGCCAGCAGCTTAGGGGGTAGCTACACCTTC. It codes for CASSLGGSYTF.

This clone was counted between two and nine times. V gene TRBV6-1 combines with J gene TRBJ2-3; D might be TRBD1 (6 bases). CDR1 and CDR2 from the germline V gene are MNHNS and SASEGT. The V end lost 5 bases, the J end lost 2 bases, and 11 bases lay between the germline ends. The CDR3 is 14 residues long. The CDR3 spells CASSPGHATDTQYF. The CDR3, as DNA: TGTGCCAGCAGTCCGGGACACGCCACAGATACGCAGTATTTT.

This chain joins TRBV27 and TRBJ2-2; D perhaps matches TRBD1 (5 bases). Germline CDR1 MNHEY, CDR2 SMNVEV (reference sequence). V was shortened by 3 bases and J by 4 bases, with 15 bases between the two germline ends. The CDR3 contains 16 residues. The CDR3 coding sequence is TGTGCCAGCAGTTTGGTCTGGGGCCCGGGCACCGGGGAGCTGTTTTTT. Translation: CASSLVWGPGTGELFF.

This clone showed up just a few times. This sequence joins TRBV5-6 and TRBJ1-5; D gene unclear. Germline assignment: CDR1 SGHDT and CDR2 YYEEEE. V was shortened by 3 bases and J by 6 bases, with 7 bases between the two germline ends. The CDR3 covers 12 residues. This chain's CDR3 is CASSSIGQPQHF. The DNA for the CDR3 is TGTGCCAGCAGCTCCATCGGTCAGCCCCAGCATTTT.

V is TRBV18 and J is TRBJ2-5; 7 bases agree with TRBD1. The length of the CDR3 is 14 residues. V dropped 3 bases and J dropped 11; count of bases not matched to a gene: 12. Per the germline V gene, CDR1 is KGHSH and CDR2 is LQKENI. The CDR3 DNA reads TGTGCCAGCTCACCCGGGACAGAGGCGCGAGAGCAGTACTTC. It encodes CASSPGTEAREQYF.

The chain combines TRBV5-1 with TRBJ1-2, with a possible D match to TRBD1 (6 bases). The CDR3 is made up of 15 amino acids. CDR1 and CDR2 from the germline V gene are SGHRS and YFSETQ. Trimming took 4 bases from V and 1 from J, leaving 14 bases between them. CDR3 in amino acids: CASSLTTQGNYGYTF. CDR3 nucleotide sequence: TGCGCCAGCAGCCTCACCACACAGGGTAACTATGGCTACACCTTC. The complete variable domain, with remaining parts taken from reference TRBV5-1 and TRBJ1-2, reads KAGVTQTPRYLIKTRGQQVTLSCSPISGHRSVSWYQQTPGQGLQFLFEYFSETQRNKGNFPGRFSGRQFSNSRSEMNVSTLELGDSALYLCASSLTTQGNYGYTFGSGTRLTVV.

The J gene is TRBJ2-2, the V gene TRBV19; D is undetermined. There are 14 residues in the CDR3. V lost 4 bases and J 1 base, leaving 7 bases between the germline ends. Germline-derived CDR1 and CDR2 are LNHDA and SQIVND (reference sequence). The CDR3 is CASSRRQNTGELFF. The DNA for the CDR3 is TGTGCCAGTAGTAGAAGACAGAACACCGGGGAGCTGTTTTTT.

This chain joins TRBV2 and TRBJ2-1; TRBD2 matches at 9 bases. The CDR3 sequence is 15 residues long. Trimming cost V 4 bases and J 5 bases; bases outside gene matches: 6. Per the germline V gene, CDR1 is SNHLY and CDR2 is FYNNEI. Here the CDR3 reads CASSVASGMHNEQFF. The CDR3 coding sequence is TGTGCCAGCAGTGTAGCTAGCGGGATGCACAATGAGCAGTTCTTC.

The chain uses TRBV5-4 and TRBJ2-7; D gene ambiguous. The CDR3 extends over 14 amino acids. Germline V gene data show CDR1 as SGHNT and CDR2 as YYREEE (reference sequence). Trimming stripped 1 base from V and 0 bases from J, with 8 bases between. The CDR3 loop reads CASSLRQYSYEQYF. As DNA, the CDR3 is TGTGCCAGCAGCTTGAGACAATACTCCTACGAGCAGTACTTC.

This chain uses TRBV18 with TRBJ2-2, with no clear D. Germline V gene lookup returns CDR1 KGHSH and CDR2 LQKENI. The length of the CDR3 is 13 residues. The V end lost 2 bases, the J end lost 2 bases, and 3 bases lay between the germline ends. For the CDR3, the DNA is TGTGCCAGCTCACCAGTTAACACCGGGGAGCTGTTTTTT. Its protein is CASSPVNTGELFF.

This rearrangement joins TRBV30 to TRBJ1-5; the D is unclear. The CDR3 contains 15 residues. Germline-derived CDR1 and CDR2 are GTSNPN and SVGIG (reference sequence). Trimming pared 4 bases from V and 0 bases from J, leaving 13 bases between. CDR3 in amino acids: CAWKPRSLSNQPQHF. In DNA form, the CDR3 reads TGTGCCTGGAAGCCCAGAAGTCTTAGCAATCAGCCCCAGCATTTT.

V and J are TRBV29-1 and TRBJ1-2; the D gene is possibly TRBD1 (6 bases). V gave up 5 bases and J gave up 1 base, with 11 bases separating them. Germline CDR1 reads SQVTM; CDR2 reads ANQGSEA. The CDR3 consists of 13 residues. CDR3 in DNA: TGCAGCGTTTTACAGGGTTATAACTATGGCTACACCTTC. It translates to CSVLQGYNYGYTF.

The gene calls are TRBV7-2 and TRBJ2-5; D not certain. CDR1 is SGHTA, CDR2 FQGNSA, per germline. This CDR3 has 11 residues. Trimming took off 5 bases at V and 5 bases at J, with 6 bases between the two ends. This CDR3 is CASSQKETQYF. The CDR3 bases are TGTGCCAGCAGCCAGAAGGAGACCCAGTACTTC.

The gene calls are TRBV5-1 and TRBJ2-3; D gene uncertain. CDR1 is SGHRS and CDR2 is YFSETQ in the germline V gene. V shed 0 bases and J shed 2 bases, with 10 bases lying between them. The CDR3 is 15 amino acids. In DNA, the CDR3 is TGCGCCAGCAGCTTGGAGGGCAGATCCACAGATACGCAGTATTTT. As protein: CASSLEGRSTDTQYF. Supplemented by reference TRBV5-1 and TRBJ2-3, the full variable domain reads KAGVTQTPRYLIKTRGQQVTLSCSPISGHRSVSWYQQTPGQGLQFLFEYFSETQRNKGNFPGRFSGRQFSNSRSEMNVSTLELGDSALYLCASSLEGRSTDTQYFGPGTRLTVL.